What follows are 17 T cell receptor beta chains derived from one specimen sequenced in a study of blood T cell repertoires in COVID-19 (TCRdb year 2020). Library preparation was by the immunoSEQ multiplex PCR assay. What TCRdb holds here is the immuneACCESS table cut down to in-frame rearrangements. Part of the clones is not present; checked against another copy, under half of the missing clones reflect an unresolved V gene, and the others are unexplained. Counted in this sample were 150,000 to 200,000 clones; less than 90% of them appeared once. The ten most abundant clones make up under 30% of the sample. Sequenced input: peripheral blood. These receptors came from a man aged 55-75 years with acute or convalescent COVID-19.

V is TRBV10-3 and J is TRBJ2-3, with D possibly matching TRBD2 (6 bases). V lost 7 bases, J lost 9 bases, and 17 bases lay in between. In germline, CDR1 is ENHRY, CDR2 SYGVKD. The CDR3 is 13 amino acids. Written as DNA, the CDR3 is TGTGCCATCAATACGGGAGCGGGCGAAACGCAGTATTTT. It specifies CAINTGAGETQYF.

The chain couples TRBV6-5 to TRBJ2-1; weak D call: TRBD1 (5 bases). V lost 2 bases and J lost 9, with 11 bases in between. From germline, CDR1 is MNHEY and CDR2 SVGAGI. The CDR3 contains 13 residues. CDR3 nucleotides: TGTGCCAGCAGTTACGGGGCCCTTGGTGAGCAGTTCTTC. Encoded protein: CASSYGALGEQFF.

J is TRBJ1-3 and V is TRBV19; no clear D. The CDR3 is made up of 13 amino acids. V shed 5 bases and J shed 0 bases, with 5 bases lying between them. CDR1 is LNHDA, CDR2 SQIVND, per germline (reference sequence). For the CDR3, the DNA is TGTGCCAGTAGTCCCAGCTCTGGAAACACCATATATTTT. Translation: CASSPSSGNTIYF.

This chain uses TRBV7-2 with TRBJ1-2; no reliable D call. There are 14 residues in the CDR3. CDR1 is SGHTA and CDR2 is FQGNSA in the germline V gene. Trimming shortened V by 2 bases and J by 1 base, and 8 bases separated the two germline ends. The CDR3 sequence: CASSLRGSNYGYTF. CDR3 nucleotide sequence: TGTGCCAGCAGCTTACGGGGAAGTAACTATGGCTACACCTTC.

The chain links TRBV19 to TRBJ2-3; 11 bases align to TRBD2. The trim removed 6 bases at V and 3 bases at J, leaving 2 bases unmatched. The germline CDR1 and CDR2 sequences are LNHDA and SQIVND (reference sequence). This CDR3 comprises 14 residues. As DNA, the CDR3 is TGTGCCAGTAGGCGGACTAGCGGGACAGATACGCAGTATTTT. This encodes CASRRTSGTDTQYF.

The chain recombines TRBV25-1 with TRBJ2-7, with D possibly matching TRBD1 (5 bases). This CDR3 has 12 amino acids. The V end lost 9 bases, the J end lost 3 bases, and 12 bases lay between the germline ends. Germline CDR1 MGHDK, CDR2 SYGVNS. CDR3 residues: CASLTENYEQYF. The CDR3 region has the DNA TGTGCCAGTCTGACAGAAAACTACGAGCAGTACTTC.

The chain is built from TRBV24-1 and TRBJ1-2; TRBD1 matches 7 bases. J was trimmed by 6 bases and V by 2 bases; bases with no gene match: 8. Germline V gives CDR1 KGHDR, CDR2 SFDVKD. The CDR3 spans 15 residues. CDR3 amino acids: CATSDWGQPEDGYTF. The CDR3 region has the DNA TGTGCCACCAGTGATTGGGGACAGCCGGAGGATGGCTACACCTTC.

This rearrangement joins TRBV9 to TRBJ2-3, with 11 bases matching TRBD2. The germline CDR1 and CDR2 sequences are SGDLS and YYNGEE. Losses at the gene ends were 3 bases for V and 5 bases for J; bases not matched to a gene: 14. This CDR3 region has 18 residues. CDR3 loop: CASSARAGTSGLGDTQYF. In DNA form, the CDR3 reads TGTGCCAGCAGCGCTCGCGCCGGGACTAGCGGTTTGGGAGATACGCAGTATTTT. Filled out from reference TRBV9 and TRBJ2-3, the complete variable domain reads DSGVTQTPKHLITATGQRVTLRCSPRSGDLSVYWYQQSLDQGLQFLIQYYNGEERAKGNILERFSAQQFPDLHSELNLSSLELGDSALYFCASSARAGTSGLGDTQYFGPGTRLTVL.

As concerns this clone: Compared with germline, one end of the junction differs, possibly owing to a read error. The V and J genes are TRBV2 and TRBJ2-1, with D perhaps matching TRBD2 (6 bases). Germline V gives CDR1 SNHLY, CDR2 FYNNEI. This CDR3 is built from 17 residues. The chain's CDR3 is CASSEAAGLESYNEQFF. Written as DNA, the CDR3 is TGTGCCAGCAGCGAAGCGGCGGGACTCGAGTCCTACAATGAGCAGTTCTTC.

CDR3 bases: TGTGCCAGCAGCCAAGGCCAGGGAAAGAACTATGGCTACACCTTC. Translation gives CASSQGQGKNYGYTF. V and J are TRBV14 and TRBJ1-2, with a tentative D call TRBD1 (5 bases). Germline CDR1 is SGHDN and CDR2 is FVKESK. This CDR3 is built from 15 residues. The ends were cut back, 1 base at V and 2 bases at J, with 11 bases in the middle. Filled out from reference TRBV14 and TRBJ1-2, the complete variable domain reads EAGVTQFPSHSVIEKGQTVTLRCDPISGHDNLYWYRRVMGKEIKFLLHFVKESKQDESGMPNNRFLAERTGGTYSTLKVQPAELEDSGVYFCASSQGQGKNYGYTFGSGTRLTVV.

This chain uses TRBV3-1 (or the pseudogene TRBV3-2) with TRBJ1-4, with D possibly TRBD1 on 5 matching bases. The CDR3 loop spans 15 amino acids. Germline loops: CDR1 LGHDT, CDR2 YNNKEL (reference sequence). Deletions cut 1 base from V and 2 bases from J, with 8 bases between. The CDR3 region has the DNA TGTGCCAGCAGCCAAGTCACAGGCACTAATGAAAAACTGTTTTTT. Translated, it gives CASSQVTGTNEKLFF.

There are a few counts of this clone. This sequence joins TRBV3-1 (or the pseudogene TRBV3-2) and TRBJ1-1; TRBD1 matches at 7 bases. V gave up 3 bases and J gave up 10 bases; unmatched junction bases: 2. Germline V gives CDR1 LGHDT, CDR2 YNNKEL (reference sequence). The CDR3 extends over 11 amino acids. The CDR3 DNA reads TGTGCCAGCAGCCATCAGGGGGGAGCTTTCTTT. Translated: CASSHQGGAFF.

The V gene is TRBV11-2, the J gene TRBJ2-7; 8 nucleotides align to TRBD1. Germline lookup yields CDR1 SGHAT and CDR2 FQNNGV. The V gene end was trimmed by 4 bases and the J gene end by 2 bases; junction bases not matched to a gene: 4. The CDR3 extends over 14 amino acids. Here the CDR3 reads CASSSGQGPYEQYF. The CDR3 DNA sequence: TGTGCCAGCAGCTCCGGACAGGGTCCCTACGAGCAGTACTTC.

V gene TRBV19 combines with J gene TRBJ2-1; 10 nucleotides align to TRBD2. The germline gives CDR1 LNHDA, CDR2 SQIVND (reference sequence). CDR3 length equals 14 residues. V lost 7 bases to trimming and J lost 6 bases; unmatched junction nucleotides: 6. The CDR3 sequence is CASIGTSAINEQFF. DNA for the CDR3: TGTGCCAGTATAGGGACTAGCGCCATCAATGAGCAGTTCTTC.

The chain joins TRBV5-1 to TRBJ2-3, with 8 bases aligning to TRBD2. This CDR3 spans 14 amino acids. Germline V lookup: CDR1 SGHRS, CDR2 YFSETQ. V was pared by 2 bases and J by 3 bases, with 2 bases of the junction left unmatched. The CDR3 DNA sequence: TGCGCCAGCAGCTTCGGGGGGGAAACAGATACGCAGTATTTT. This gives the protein CASSFGGETDTQYF.

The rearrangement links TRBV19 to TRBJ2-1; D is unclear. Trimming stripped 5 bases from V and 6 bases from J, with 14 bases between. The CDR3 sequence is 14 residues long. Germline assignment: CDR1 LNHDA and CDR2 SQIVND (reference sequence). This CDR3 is CASSVQKISNEQFF. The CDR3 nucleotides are TGTGCCAGTAGTGTACAAAAGATTTCCAATGAGCAGTTCTTC. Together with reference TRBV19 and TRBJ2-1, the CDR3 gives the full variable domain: DGGITQSPKYLFRKEGQNVTLSCEQNLNHDAMYWYRQDPGQGLRLIYYSQIVNDFQKGDIAEGYSVSREKKESFPLTVTSAQKNPTAFYLCASSVQKISNEQFFGPGTRLTVL.

This CDR3 is CASSIDPGQARANYGYTF. In DNA, the CDR3 is TGTGCCAGTAGTATAGATCCCGGACAGGCTCGAGCTAACTATGGCTACACCTTC. This sequence joins TRBV19 and TRBJ1-2, with 7 bases matching TRBD1. The junction had 10 bases not matched to a gene; V was cut back by 0 bases and J by 0 bases. CDR1 is LNHDA, CDR2 SQIVND, per germline (reference sequence). This CDR3 is built from 18 residues.